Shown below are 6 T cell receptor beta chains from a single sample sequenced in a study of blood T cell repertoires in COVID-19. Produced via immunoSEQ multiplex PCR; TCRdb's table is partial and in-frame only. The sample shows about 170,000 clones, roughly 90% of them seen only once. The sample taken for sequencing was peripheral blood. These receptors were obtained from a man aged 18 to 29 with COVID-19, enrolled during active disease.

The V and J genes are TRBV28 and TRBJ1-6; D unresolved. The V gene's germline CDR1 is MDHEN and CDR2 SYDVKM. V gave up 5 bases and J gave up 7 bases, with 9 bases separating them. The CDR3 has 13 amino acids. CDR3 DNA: TGTGCCAGCAGTCTAGATCGGAATTCACCCCTCCACTTT. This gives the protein CASSLDRNSPLHF. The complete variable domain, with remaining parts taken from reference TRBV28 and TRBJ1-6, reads DVKVTQSSRYLVKRTGEKVFLECVQDMDHENMFWYRQDPGLGLRLIYFSYDVKMKEKGDIPEGYSVSREKKERFSLILESASTNQTSMYLCASSLDRNSPLHFGNGTRLTVT.

The DNA for the CDR3 is TGTGCCAGCAGTAAGACACTTGGCTACACCTTC. Encoded protein: CASSKTLGYTF. V gene TRBV2 combines with J gene TRBJ1-2; D call uncertain. V dropped 5 bases and J dropped 7 bases, with 8 bases sitting between them. Germline CDR1 reads SNHLY; CDR2 reads FYNNEI. The CDR3 length is 11 residues.

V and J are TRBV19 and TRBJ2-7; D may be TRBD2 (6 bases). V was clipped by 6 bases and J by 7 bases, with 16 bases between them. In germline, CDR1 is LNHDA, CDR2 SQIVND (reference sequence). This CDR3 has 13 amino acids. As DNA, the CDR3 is TGTGCCAGTAGCTACTCCGGCGGGACGGAGCAGTACTTC. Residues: CASSYSGGTEQYF.

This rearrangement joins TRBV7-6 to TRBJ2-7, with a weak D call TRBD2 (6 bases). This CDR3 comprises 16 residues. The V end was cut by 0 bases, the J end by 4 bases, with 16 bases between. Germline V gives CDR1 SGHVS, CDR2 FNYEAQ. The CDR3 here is CASSLAFGDFGYEQYF. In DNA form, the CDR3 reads TGTGCCAGCAGCTTAGCATTCGGGGACTTTGGGTACGAGCAGTACTTC.

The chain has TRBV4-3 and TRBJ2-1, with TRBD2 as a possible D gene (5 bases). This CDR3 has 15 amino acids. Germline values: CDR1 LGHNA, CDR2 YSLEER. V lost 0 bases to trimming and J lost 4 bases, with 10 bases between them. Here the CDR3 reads CASSQEGRDYNEQFF. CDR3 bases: TGCGCCAGCAGCCAAGAAGGACGGGATTACAATGAGCAGTTCTTC.

The CDR3 loop is CASSRTPTVVAKNIQYF. The CDR3 DNA is TGTGCCAGCTCGCGCACCCCGACAGTGGTAGCCAAAAACATTCAGTACTTC. J is TRBJ2-4 and V is TRBV18; tentatively, D is TRBD1 (5 bases). Germline V gives CDR1 KGHSH, CDR2 LQKENI. With 6 bases removed from V and 0 bases from J, the gap between germline ends came to 18 bases. This CDR3 has 17 amino acids.